This record covers a single T cell receptor (beta chain). Its cognate antigen is unknown. This record belongs to a study of cytomegalovirus exposure and HLA in healthy donors. Study background: About 200 million T cells yielded 117 million unique TCR beta sequences, as an earlier analysis found.

V lost 7 bases, J lost 0 bases, and 21 bases lay in between. The CDR3 extends over 17 amino acids. CDR1 and CDR2 (germline): LNHDA, SQIVND (reference sequence). 60 Vbeta and 13 Jbeta primers were used in PCR. The data were produced by immunoSEQ multiplex PCR, yet TCRdb's version contains in-frame clones alone and is incomplete. The table lists approximately 20,000 clones, with over 20% in the top ten. Points from the study as a whole: Trimming of TCR beta V- and J-genes showed a link, identified in a later analysis, to a missense DCLRE1C variant.

This TCR came from a man aged 55 to 69 in good health and CMV-seropositive. The V call is TRBV19, the J call TRBJ1-1; D unresolved. Material for sequencing was PBMCs. CDR3 amino acids: CASKKGPGGGLNTEAFF. CDR3 nucleotides: TGTGCCAGTAAGAAGGGTCCGGGCGGAGGATTGAACACTGAAGCTTTCTTT.